Detailed here is one TCR beta chain. The data were produced by immunoSEQ multiplex PCR, yet TCRdb's version contains in-frame clones alone and is incomplete. The table includes about 140,000 clones, around 84% detected once. The CDR3 extends over 14 amino acids. V lost 6 bases, J lost 6 bases, and 6 bases stayed unmatched. Germline-derived CDR1 and CDR2 are KGHDR and SFDVKD. These data originate in a study of blood T cell repertoires in COVID-19. Looking at the study overall: The cDNA or gDNA used as material had been derived from T cells, B-cell-depleted T cells, or PBMCs.

The sample comprised peripheral blood. The chain recombines TRBV24-1 with TRBJ1-5; 8 bases match TRBD1. This receptor was obtained from a woman aged 55-69 years with acute or convalescent COVID-19. The CDR3 region is CATSHAGGGQPQHF. CDR3 coding DNA: TGTGCCACCAGTCATGCAGGGGGCGGTCAGCCCCAGCATTTT.